This T cell receptor (beta chain) was identified in a study of vaccination effects on CD4 cells after COVID-19. The trim removed 4 bases at V and 2 bases at J, leaving 5 bases unmatched. Germline V gives CDR1 KGHDR, CDR2 SFDVKD. The CDR3 totals 15 residues. Produced via immunoSEQ multiplex PCR; TCRdb's table is partial and in-frame only. The sample yields tens of thousands of clones, about 80% seen once. The ViraFEST assay expanded antigen-specific CD4+ T cells with viral peptide pools before sequencing. Subsequent to a culture period of 10 to 11 days, CD4+ T cells were isolated. Two-dose BNT162b2 or mRNA-1273 vaccination was given to participants. Study conclusions and caveats: Early post-infection timepoints were missing from the study, which also had few convalescent patients.

About this clone: Its antigen is as yet unknown.

The clonotype originates from a human donor who received a COVID-19 vaccine. The chain uses TRBV24-1 and TRBJ2-5, with 8 nucleotides matching TRBD1. Sequences were derived from CD4+ T cells from PBMCs cultured with HCoV-229E spike peptides, sampled after COVID-19 vaccination. CDR3 residues: CATSEGQDLQETQYF. DNA for the CDR3: TGTGCCACCAGTGAGGGACAGGACCTTCAAGAGACCCAGTACTTC.